The clone carrying this T cell receptor (beta chain) was detected many times. Its cognate antigen is unknown. Deletions cut 6 bases from V and 4 bases from J, with 10 bases between. Per the germline V gene, CDR1 is MNHEY and CDR2 is SVGEGT. CDR3 length: 12 residues. The data are from a study of CD8 T cells in ankylosing spondylitis. Notes on the study in general: Characteristic, it appeared, of ankylosing spondylitis blood was a TCR beta motif of roughly 8 highly homologous variants. Some of these motif variants have turned up before, in reports on reactive arthritis synovial fluid and blood.

Quantitative 5'-RACE was performed with molecular barcodes, and it yielded the TCR beta libraries. MiXCR, run by TCRdb on the 5' RACE reads, gives a single entry per CDR3 protein. The table has about 220,000 distinct CDR3 sequences, 20% to 30% seen once. This chain connects TRBV6-2 or TRBV6-3 to TRBJ2-7; D is unclear. Sequenced: blood, either unsorted or a sorted T cell fraction (not recorded which). The TCR comes from a male donor with ankylosing spondylitis or in good health (not recorded which). CDR3 sequence: CASSPVRYEQYF. CDR3 sequence (DNA): TGTGCCAGCAGCCCCGTCAGGTACGAGCAGTACTTC.